This T cell receptor (beta chain) was captured in a study of regulatory T cells in long-lasting Graves disease. Investigators prepared the TCR beta libraries by applying iRepertoire HTBI primers and Arm-PCR of CDR3 regions. Using its own MiXCR run on the multiplex PCR reads, TCRdb lists one record per CDR3 protein. The sample includes roughly 560,000 distinct CDR3 sequences, 15% to 20% seen only once; the top ten take 20% to 25%. Study conclusions and caveats: The work looked only at peripheral blood and did not look at thyroid tissue.

Time point noted: newly diagnosed GD, antithyroid drugs for less than 3 months. The authors made the TCR library using RNA they extracted from PBMCs. As to this clonotype: No antigen is known for it.

The CDR3 has 16 amino acids. V was trimmed by 0 bases and J by 7 bases, leaving 13 bases between them. CDR1 and CDR2 (germline): MGHRA, YSYEKL. This sample also appeared in a second study, on T cells in Graves' hyperthyroidism and ophthalmopathy.

The genes are TRBV4-1 and TRBJ1-6; no firm D call. The TCR was taken from a woman aged 40-60 years with Graves disease. The sequencing here drew on peripheral blood mononuclear cells (PBMCs), taken at new diagnosis, from a patient treated with antithyroid drugs. CDR3 protein: CASSQDASFLNSPLHF. CDR3 in DNA: TGCGCCAGCAGCCAAGATGCTTCCTTTTTGAATTCACCCCTCCACTTT.